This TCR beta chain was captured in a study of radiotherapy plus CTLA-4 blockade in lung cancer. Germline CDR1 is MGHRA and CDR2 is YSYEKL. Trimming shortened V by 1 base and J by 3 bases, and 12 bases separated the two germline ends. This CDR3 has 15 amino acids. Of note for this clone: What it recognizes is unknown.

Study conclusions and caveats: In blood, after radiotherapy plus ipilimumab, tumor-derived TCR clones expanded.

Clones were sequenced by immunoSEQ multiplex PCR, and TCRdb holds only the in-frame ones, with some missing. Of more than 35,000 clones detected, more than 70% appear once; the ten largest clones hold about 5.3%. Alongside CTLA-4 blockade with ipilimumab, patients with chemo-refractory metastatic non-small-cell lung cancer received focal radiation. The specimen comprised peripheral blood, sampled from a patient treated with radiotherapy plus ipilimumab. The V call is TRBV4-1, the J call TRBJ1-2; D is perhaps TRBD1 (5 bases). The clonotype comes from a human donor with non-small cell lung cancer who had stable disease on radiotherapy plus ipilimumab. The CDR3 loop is CASSQGSGDHYGYTF. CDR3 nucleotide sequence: TGCGCCAGCAGCCAAGGATCGGGGGACCACTATGGCTACACCTTC.